Here is one TCR beta chain with its context. It lacks a known antigen. Within one base of it there is no much larger clone, and no base qualities were kept. To be included, a participant needed at least one PBMC sample from before ART initiation plus at least two post-ART samples. All participants with HIV were treated in the United States of America. Before DNA extraction, cryopreserved samples of roughly 0.95-10 million PBMC were thawed and washed. At the time of the earliest PBMC sample for each participant with HIV, ages ranged from 23 to 54 years. Each participant contributed PBMC samples from 1-4 timepoints before ART initiation and 2-8 timepoints after ART initiation, with a median of 7 samples. Serial HIV viral load, CD4+ T-cell count, ART history and demographic data were obtained for every participant. Using a Qiagen kit on a QIAcube, genomic DNA was extracted from unsorted PBMC, with samples processed in batches of 12.

These data belong to a study of long-term antiretroviral therapy in people with HIV (dated by TCRdb to between 2020 and 2023). Looking at the study overall: The earliest samples were collected about a decade before the 2015 WHO recommendation for immediate ART, when ART was typically delayed until CD4 counts fell. No cross-contamination during QIAcube processing was seen in test extractions of a monoclonal T-cell line run alongside a few dozen polyclonal samples. A total of 150 to 200 cryopreserved PBMC samples were contributed to the cohort by 30 adults with confirmed HIV infection, with samples collected serially over a mean of approximately six years (range 1-12). A retrospective serial study tested whether ART initiation and durable HIV suppression were associated with changes in peripheral blood TRB repertoire composition and diversity. Among the approximately 30 participants with HIV, eleven were female.

V gives up 5 bases and J gives up 0 bases, and the segment between their germline ends measures 11 bases. Via the germline V gene, CDR1 is SGHTA and CDR2 FQGTGA. The CDR3 holds 15 amino acids from the cysteine to the phenylalanine. Only CDR3 DNA remains: 45 bases, in frame from the first base. The study at large found these results: Unsorted PBMC were profiled instead of sorted CD4+ and CD8+ T cells because pre-ART samples had limited cell numbers. Expanded TRB clones identified before ART initiation dominated the repertoire across all time points, though the dominance fluctuated and decreased in many PLHIV after ART. Starting ART was linked to a significant rise in TRB diversity, yet even after long-term ART the diversity remained significantly lower than in transplant donor controls. The samples span the years 2004 to 2017, and the ART regimens used may be less effective than current regimens. Since PBMC availability was limited, sequencing covered only the TCR beta chain, with no alpha chain pairing. Inferences about post-ART repertoire changes were limited because no data were available on ART adherence, viral resistance or therapy changes. Compared with controls, HIV repertoires had narrower CDR3 length ranges, and the network structure pointed to an antigen-experienced repertoire that shifted only slightly toward naive after ART.

Sequencing of the TRB variable region was done with the immunoSEQ hsTCRB v3.0 assay at survey level resolution. TRB sequencing targeted a depth of roughly 40,000-55,000 T-cell genomes per sample. Pooled TRB libraries were sequenced on an Illumina MiSeq with a v3 150-cycle kit. In the source study's methods: Repertoire analysis was performed in R inside a reproducible Nextflow workflow that covered QC, data transformation and analysis. LymphoSeq2, an R package for exploring AIRR-Seq data, was used to implement the custom analyses. A handful of samples that produced fewer than 5000 total TRB sequences were removed, so approximately 190 HIV repertoires were analyzed. Among the approximately 180 HIV repertoires that were kept, roughly 59 were collected before ART initiation and 120 to 140 were collected after ART initiation. Repertoires were downsampled to 5000 TRB nucleotide sequences, with summary statistics averaged over 100 downsampling iterations. The analysis kept only TRB sequences whose CDR3 regions were at least seven amino acids long. Diversity was assessed using a clonality score derived from Shannon entropy and using the Gini coefficient. In repertoire networks, the top 5000 CDR3 amino acid sequences were linked whenever an edit distance of one separated two sequences. GLIPH2 predicted antigen specificity groups and MHC restriction for TRB CDR3 amino acid sequences. To flag known CMV, EBV, HIV or tissue antigen associations, CDR3 amino acid sequences were matched against VDJdb and McPAS-TCR. Pre-ART, post-ART and control groups were compared with Wilcoxon signed-rank tests and Holm-Bonferroni correction. The clones in this table, taken by TCRdb from immuneACCESS, are in-frame only. Not every clone is retained; where verified, under half of the shortfall comes from an unresolved V gene, and the cause of the rest is unknown. That table is the source of V, J and clone size, and D and trimming were worked out from the DNA. This sample lists under 45,000 clones; less than 90% were detected once. The top ten clones comprise 6.2% of the sample.

Sample: unsorted PBMCs, taken 1 year after starting antiretroviral therapy. This sequence uses TRBV7-3 and TRBJ2-1; the D gene cannot be resolved reliably. The receptor was derived from a man aged 18 to 29 with HIV. The CDR3 in this case is CASSPDTTSYNEQFF. The sequenced DNA is TGTGCCAGCAGCCCAGACACCACCTCCTACAATGAGCAGTTCTTC. The variable domain in full, with residues beyond the CDR3 obtained from the reference TRBV7-3 and TRBJ2-1 genes, is GAGVSQTPSNKVTEKGKYVELRCDPISGHTALYWYRQSLGQGPEFLIYFQGTGAADDSGLPNDRFFAVRPEGSVSTLKIQRTERGDSAVYLCASSPDTTSYNEQFFGPGTRLTVL.